This T cell receptor beta chain originates from a study of shared clonotypes between healthy human individuals. The study's findings and limits: Sample collection involved blood only; tissue repertoires are likely different.

V dropped 4 bases and J dropped 7; count of bases not matched to a gene: 10. The CDR3 contains 15 residues. The V gene's germline CDR1 is SGHNT and CDR2 YYREEE (reference sequence). Here immunoSEQ multiplex PCR was the method, and the copy in TCRdb shows in-frame clones only, minus some. Here the sample spans 1,500,000 or so clones, 98% being singletons. In regard to this clone: Its antigen is unidentified.

This chain joins TRBV5-4 and TRBJ2-2, with 7 positions matching TRBD1. The sequence came from a young man in good health. Input material: naive CD4+ T cells sorted from blood. The subset is: CD45RA+ positively selected. The CDR3 here is CASSQGNRGVGELFF. In DNA form, the CDR3 reads TGTGCCAGCAGCCAGGGAAACAGGGGAGTCGGGGAGCTGTTTTTT.